One and the same sample provided the 9 T cell receptor beta chains below, sequenced in a study of control samples from healthy donors and cancer patients (TCRdb year 2020). Library construction relied on the immunoSEQ multiplex PCR assay. TCRdb limited this immuneACCESS table to in-frame rearrangements with V and J called. A share of clones is missing; checked studies link under half to unresolved V genes, and the rest is unexplained. For this sample the table gives 13,000 to 15,000 clones, of which around three quarters were detected only once. 17% of the sample is held by the ten biggest clonotypes. Input material: formalin-fixed, paraffin-embedded tissue. These receptors all stem from a female donor with lung cancer.

V and J are TRBV7-2 and TRBJ2-5; 10 bases align to TRBD2. V was clipped by 6 bases and J by 4 bases; unmatched bases: 2. Per germline, CDR1 SGHTA and CDR2 FQGNSA. This CDR3 contains 13 residues. CDR3 sequence reads: CASRAGGGETQYF. The DNA for the CDR3 is TGTGCCAGCAGAGCGGGGGGGGGAGAGACCCAGTACTTC.

The DNA of the CDR3 is TGTGCCAGCAGTATTTCGTACGGGGGGATCTCCTACGAGCAGTACTTC. It translates to CASSISYGGISYEQYF. The chain recombines TRBV27 with TRBJ2-7, with TRBD2 matching 7 bases. Germline V gene sequence: CDR1 MNHEY, CDR2 SMNVEV (reference sequence). V lost 5 bases to trimming and J lost 0 bases; unmatched junction nucleotides: 10. The CDR3 runs 16 residues.

The V and J genes are TRBV27 and TRBJ2-1; the match to TRBD2 covers 13 bases. V shed 3 bases and J 0 bases; nucleotides not matched to a gene: 8. CDR1 is MNHEY, CDR2 SMNVEV, per germline (reference sequence). This CDR3 has 19 amino acids. CDR3: CASSLLPGTSGISYNEQFF. The CDR3 DNA sequence: TGTGCCAGCAGTTTGCTTCCCGGGACTAGCGGGATCTCCTACAATGAGCAGTTCTTC.

The rearrangement joins TRBV7-2 to TRBJ2-7; D gene unclear. CDR3 size: 12 residues. V lost 3 bases to trimming and J lost 4 bases, with 7 bases between them. Germline-derived CDR1 and CDR2 are SGHTA and FQGNSA. The CDR3 loop is CASSFSGYEQYF. The CDR3 DNA follows: TGTGCCAGCAGCTTCTCCGGGTACGAGCAGTACTTC.

The chain joins TRBV11-2 to TRBJ2-3; D possibly corresponds to TRBD1 (5 bases). Germline V gene data show CDR1 as SGHAT and CDR2 as FQNNGV. Trimming pared 2 bases from V and 0 bases from J, leaving 15 bases between. The CDR3 loop spans 17 amino acids. CDR3 nucleotide sequence: TGTGCCAGCAGCTTATCCCAAGGGGCAGGGAGCACAGATACGCAGTATTTT. This encodes CASSLSQGAGSTDTQYF.

The table lists this clone with a count of one. This chain links TRBV18 with TRBJ1-1; D not certain. V shed 3 bases and J shed 0 bases, with 8 bases lying between them. Germline assignment: CDR1 KGHSH and CDR2 LQKENI. The CDR3 runs 14 residues. CDR3 sequence: CASSPAAVNTEAFF. The CDR3 DNA is TGTGCCAGCTCACCCGCCGCGGTGAACACTGAAGCTTTCTTT.

V is TRBV19 and J is TRBJ2-7; tentatively, D is TRBD2 (6 bases). Germline V gene lookup returns CDR1 LNHDA and CDR2 SQIVND (reference sequence). This CDR3 has 14 residues. V was cut by 6 bases and J by 7 bases, with 19 bases left in between. CDR3 residues: CASREGPGNLEQYF. The CDR3 nucleotides read TGTGCCAGTAGGGAGGGACCGGGTAACTTGGAGCAGTACTTC.

This clone was detected only a few times. The J gene is TRBJ2-3, the V gene TRBV24-1; 7 bases are shared with TRBD1. The CDR3 covers 15 residues. V was pared by 3 bases and J by 3 bases, with 5 bases of the junction left unmatched. Germline V gene data show CDR1 as KGHDR and CDR2 as SFDVKD. CDR3 protein: CATSDEGASTDTQYF. In DNA, the CDR3 is TGTGCCACCAGTGATGAGGGGGCGTCGACAGATACGCAGTATTTT.

The gene calls are TRBV6-5 and TRBJ2-1; no reliable D call. The CDR3 runs to 12 residues. The germline gives CDR1 MNHEY, CDR2 SVGAGI. Trimming took off 4 bases at V and 8 bases at J, with 9 bases between the two ends. The CDR3 here is CASSFWVDEQFF. In DNA, the CDR3 is TGTGCCAGCAGTTTCTGGGTCGATGAGCAGTTCTTC.